Below, 17 T cell receptor beta chains from the same sample are listed, as sequenced in a study of Tregs in tolerant kidney transplant recipients. TCRdb's table, derived via immunoSEQ multiplex PCR, lists solely in-frame clones and lacks some. The specimen's table records about 30,000 clones. Sequencing was performed on CD8+ T cells from blood, taken before the transplant. The receptors were gathered from a human donor who received a combined kidney and bone marrow transplant.

With respect to this clone: The read finishes 3 residues shy of the CDR3 end, and the germline J gene is used to complete it. The V call is TRBV19, the J call TRBJ2-1; TRBD2 matches 10 bases. Germline assignment: CDR1 LNHDA and CDR2 SQIVND (reference sequence). V trimming: 5 bases; J trimming: 3 bases; junction bases outside the gene matches: 7. This CDR3 has 16 amino acids. Partial CDR3 DNA: TGTGCCAGTAGTGCCTCTAGCGGGAGACTCTACAATGAG. Its translation: CASSASSGRLYNE. In full, the CDR3 reads CASSASSGRLYNEQFF.

About this clone itself: The CDR3 is cut off 3 residues early in the read; its end comes from the germline J gene. The chain uses TRBV7-2 and TRBJ2-4; 12 bases agree with TRBD2. Germline assignment: CDR1 SGHTA and CDR2 FQGNSA. CDR3 length: 18 amino acids. V lost 0 bases and J lost 0; bases outside the gene matches: 3. Incomplete CDR3 DNA: TGTGCCAGCAGCTTAGCCCTAGCGGGAGGGCTAGCCAAAAACATT. It encodes CASSLALAGGLAKNI. The full CDR3 sequence reads CASSLALAGGLAKNIQYF.

As concerns this clone: The read terminates 3 residues before the CDR3 end, so the remaining end is supplied by the germline J gene. The genes are TRBV7-3 and TRBJ2-3; 9 nucleotides line up with TRBD2. Germline CDR1 SGHTA, CDR2 FQGTGA. Unmatched junction bases numbered 5, after V lost 5 bases and J lost 5 bases. This CDR3 is built from 14 residues. This CDR3 reads CASSPSGEGDTQYF. CDR3 DNA, as far as it was read: TGTGCCAGCAGCCCTAGCGGGGAGGGAGATACG.

CDR3 amino acids: CASSLALGNYEQYF. CDR3 DNA, as far as it was read: TGTGCCAGTAGTCTCGCACTAGGGAACTACGAG. The J gene is TRBJ2-7, the V gene TRBV19; perhaps TRBD2 as D (5 bases). Coverage ceases 3 residues before the CDR3 finishes, and the germline J gene fills in the end. The length of the CDR3 is 14 residues. V was shortened by 5 bases and J by 3 bases, with 14 bases between the two germline ends. CDR1 and CDR2 from the germline V gene are LNHDA and SQIVND (reference sequence).

Remarks on this clone: The CDR3 is cut off 3 residues early in the read; its end comes from the germline J gene. J is TRBJ2-1 and V is TRBV19; TRBD2 agrees at 11 bases. The germline V gene has CDR1 LNHDA and CDR2 SQIVND (reference sequence). With 4 bases clipped from V and 7 bases from J, the junction kept 15 bases outside the gene matches. The CDR3 sequence is 18 residues long. CDR3 loop: CASSTPSLVAGGMNEQFF. The part of the CDR3 DNA that was read is TGTGCCAGTAGTACACCCTCCCTGGTAGCGGGAGGGATGAATGAG. The complete variable domain, with remaining parts taken from reference TRBV19 and TRBJ2-1, reads DGGITQSPKYLFRKEGQNVTLSCEQNLNHDAMYWYRQDPGQGLRLIYYSQIVNDFQKGDIAEGYSVSREKKESFPLTVTSAQKNPTAFYLCASSTPSLVAGGMNEQFFGPGTRLTVL.

Remarks on this clone: Read data end 3 residues before the CDR3 end; the end is taken from the germline J gene. The chain carries TRBV5-1 and TRBJ2-2; 7 nucleotides match TRBD1. The V gene end was trimmed by 2 bases and the J gene end by 2 bases; junction bases not matched to a gene: 3. CDR3 size: 15 residues. Germline V gene sequence: CDR1 SGHRS, CDR2 YFSETQ. Partial CDR3 DNA: TGCGCCAGCAGCTTTGGGACAGCTAACACCGGGGAG. It codes for CASSFGTANTGE. The CDR3 as a whole reads CASSFGTANTGELFF.

On this clone: The read ends 3 residues early relative to the CDR3; the germline J gene fills the gap. V gene TRBV7-6 combines with J gene TRBJ2-1; the D is unclear. The germline V and J ends were trimmed by 2 bases and 9 bases, with 8 bases remaining between them. The CDR3 runs to 12 residues. The germline V gene has CDR1 SGHVS and CDR2 FNYEAQ. CDR3 residues: CASSLKASEQFF. The DNA read from the CDR3 is TGTGCCAGCAGCTTAAAAGCATCTGAG.

In the case of this clone: The read stops 3 residues short of the end of the CDR3; the missing end is completed from the germline J gene. The V call is TRBV20-1, the J call TRBJ2-1; 9 positions match TRBD2. Germline CDR1 is DFQATT and CDR2 is SNEGSKA (reference sequence). The V gene end was trimmed by 6 bases and the J gene end by 5 bases; junction bases not matched to a gene: 11. The CDR3 has 15 residues. CDR3 DNA (partial): TGCAGTGCGAGATTAGCGGGAGAGTGGGACAATGAG. Its protein product is CSARLAGEWDNE. In full, the CDR3 is CSARLAGEWDNEQFF.

A remark on this clone: At one end, the junction sequence differs from germline, possibly due to a read error. The CDR3 is cut off 3 residues early in the read; its end comes from the germline J gene. The chain employs TRBV7-7 and TRBJ2-2; D unresolved. The CDR3 extends over 14 amino acids. CDR1 is SSHAT and CDR2 is FNYEAQ in the germline V gene (reference sequence). Incomplete CDR3 DNA: TGTGCTAGCAGCTTGGGCAGGAACACCGGGGAG. Translated: CASSLGRNTGE. The whole CDR3 protein reads CASSLGRNTGELFF.

The CDR3: CASSLGWGGYTEAFF. Incomplete CDR3 DNA: TGCGCCAGCAGCTTGGGCTGGGGGGGGTACACTGAA. The chain recombines TRBV5-1 with TRBJ1-1; TRBD1 is a possible D gene (5 bases). The sequence runs out 3 residues before the end of the CDR3; the remainder is reconstructed from the germline J gene. This CDR3 has 15 amino acids. Germline-derived CDR1 and CDR2 are SGHRS and YFSETQ. Trimming removed 0 bases from V and 3 bases from J, with 12 bases in between.

In the case of this clone: The CDR3 end falls 3 residues outside the read, so it is completed with the germline J gene. V gene TRBV7-9 combines with J gene TRBJ2-1, with a tentative D call TRBD2 (5 bases). V was pared by 5 bases and J by 7 bases, with 12 bases between. CDR3 size: 13 residues. CDR1 SEHNR and CDR2 FQNEAQ come from the germline V gene (reference sequence). Here the CDR3 reads CASSQVSGNEQFF. CDR3 DNA (partial): TGTGCCAGCAGCCAGGTGAGCGGTAATGAG.

Details on this clone: The read terminates 3 residues ahead of where the CDR3 ends, so the germline J gene completes it. V is TRBV13 and J is TRBJ2-7; 9 nucleotides line up with TRBD2. V lost 5 bases to trimming and J lost 2 bases; unmatched junction nucleotides: 4. Germline V lookup: CDR1 PRHDT, CDR2 FYEKMQ (reference sequence). CDR3 length: 14 residues. The CDR3 loop reads CASSPGLAPYEQYF. The sequenced CDR3 bases are TGTGCCAGCAGCCCAGGACTAGCGCCCTACGAG.

Comments on this clone: The CDR3 is cut off 3 residues early in the read; its end comes from the germline J gene. The rearrangement links TRBV30 to TRBJ2-7; D may be TRBD1 or TRBD2 (6 bases each). The germline gives CDR1 GTSNPN, CDR2 SVGIG (reference sequence). This CDR3 region has 17 residues. V lost 1 base and J lost 0, with 19 bases in between. The sequenced CDR3 bases are TGTGCCTGGAGTGAGGAGGGGACAATTTCAACCTCCTACGAG. Protein product: CAWSEEGTISTSYE. The full CDR3 sequence reads CAWSEEGTISTSYEQYF.

For this clone: Read data end 3 residues before the CDR3 end; the end is taken from the germline J gene. The V gene is TRBV7-9, the J gene TRBJ2-5; D remains unclear. The V gene's germline CDR1 is SEHNR and CDR2 FQNEAQ (reference sequence). V was shortened by 5 bases and J by 1 base, with 5 bases between the two germline ends. This CDR3 comprises 12 residues. Incomplete CDR3 DNA: TGTGCCAGCAGCGGGCTCCAAGAGACC. Translating it yields CASSGLQET. The full CDR3 sequence reads CASSGLQETQYF.

The part of the CDR3 DNA that was read is TGCAGTGCGAGCGGAGGTACCGGGGAG. Amino acids: CSASGGTGE. The whole CDR3 protein reads CSASGGTGELFF. The rearrangement joins TRBV20-1 to TRBJ2-2; D might be TRBD2 (5 bases). The CDR3 end falls 3 residues outside the read, so it is completed with the germline J gene. CDR3 size: 12 residues. The germline V and J ends were trimmed by 6 bases and 5 bases, with 10 bases remaining between them. Per the germline V gene, CDR1 is DFQATT and CDR2 is SNEGSKA (reference sequence).

The DNA read from the CDR3 is TGCGCCAGCAGTCAGAGGACAGGATTGAATTCACCC. It codes for CASSQRTGLNSP. The entire CDR3 reads CASSQRTGLNSPLHF. V and J are TRBV23-1 and TRBJ1-6; 7 bases match TRBD1. Read data end 3 residues before the CDR3 end; the end is taken from the germline J gene. TRBV23-1 is known as an ORF, though its function is uncertain. The CDR3 runs to 15 residues. J gave up 7 bases and V 3 bases, and 6 bases lay outside the gene matches.

Comment on this clone: The read ends 3 residues early relative to the CDR3; the germline J gene fills the gap. The rearrangement joins TRBV7-8 to TRBJ2-7, with D possibly being TRBD2 (5 bases). Germline CDR1 and CDR2: SGHVS and FQNEAQ. This CDR3 has 14 residues. The V end lost 5 bases, the J end lost 2 bases, and 13 bases lay between the germline ends. CDR3 loop: CASSLTGRTYEQYF. CDR3 bases read: TGTGCCAGCAGCCTCACGGGGAGAACCTACGAG.